Described below is a single TCR beta chain sequence and its context. Antigen: not known. Peripheral blood CD8+ and CD4+ T cells were profiled by TCR beta sequencing. The data derive from a study of CD8 T cells in Susac syndrome. A quantity of about 0.5 to 1 ug RNA underwent reverse transcription using random hexamers. The immunoSEQ assay covered 54 Vbeta and 13 Jbeta segments for CDR3. Each CDR3 protein gets one entry after TCRdb re-called the immunoSEQ multiplex PCR reads with MiXCR. The repertoire consists of around 70,000 distinct CDR3 sequences, with about 94% occurring once and the leading ten covering under 0.6%. CDR1 is SGHNT, CDR2 YYREEE, per germline (reference sequence). Between the trimmed V and J ends, which lost 0 bases and 5 bases, there was a span of 9 bases. The CDR3 runs 13 residues. The study's findings and limits: That the number of individuals in its TCR sequencing and HLA analysis was relatively small was acknowledged by the study.

The V and J genes are TRBV5-4 and TRBJ2-7, with D perhaps given as TRBD1 or TRBD2 (5 bases each). The sequence came from a human donor with multiple sclerosis. The source material was CD8+ T cells from PBMCs. CDR3 bases: TGTGCCAGCAGCTTGGGAGGGGTGGACGAGCAGTACTTC. As protein: CASSLGGVDEQYF.